Listed here is a single T cell receptor beta chain. The entry originates in a study of PD-1 and CTLA-4 blockade in melanoma. Germline CDR1 SGHVS, CDR2 FNYEAQ. This CDR3 spans 11 amino acids. Sequencing used immunoSEQ multiplex PCR; TCRdb keeps in-frame clones, though not all of them. The sample consists of tens of thousands of clones, approximately 89% of them appearing once. This clonotype was sampled from a human donor with melanoma. This chain connects TRBV7-6 to TRBJ1-1, with TRBD1 as a possible D gene (5 bases). The sample here was CD8+ T cells from peripheral blood, taken before anti-PD-1 treatment. The CDR3 DNA sequence: TGTGCTGAGGGGTGGGCCACTGAAGCTTTCTTT. Its translation is CAEGWATEAFF.